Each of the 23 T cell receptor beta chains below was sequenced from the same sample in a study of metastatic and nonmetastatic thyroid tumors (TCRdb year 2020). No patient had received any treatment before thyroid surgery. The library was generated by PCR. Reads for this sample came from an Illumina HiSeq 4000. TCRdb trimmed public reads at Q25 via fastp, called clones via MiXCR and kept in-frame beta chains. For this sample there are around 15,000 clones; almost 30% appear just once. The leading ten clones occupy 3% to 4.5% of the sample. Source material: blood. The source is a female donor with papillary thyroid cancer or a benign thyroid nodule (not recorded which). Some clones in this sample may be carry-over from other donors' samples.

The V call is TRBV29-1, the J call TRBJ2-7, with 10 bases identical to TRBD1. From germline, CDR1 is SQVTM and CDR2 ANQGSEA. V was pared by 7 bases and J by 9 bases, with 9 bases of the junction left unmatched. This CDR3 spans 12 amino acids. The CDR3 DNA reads TGCAGCGCACGGGACAGGGGATTCCTGCAGTACTTC. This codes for CSARDRGFLQYF.

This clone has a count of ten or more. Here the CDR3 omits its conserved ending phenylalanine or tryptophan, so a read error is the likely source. The CDR3 sequence is CTSSANRNTGELFL. The CDR3 DNA follows: TGTACCAGCAGTGCAAATAGGAACACCGGGGAGCTGTTTCTT. The chain links TRBV2 to TRBJ2-2, with unresolved D. This CDR3 spans 14 amino acids. Germline CDR1 reads SNHLY; CDR2 reads FYNNEI.

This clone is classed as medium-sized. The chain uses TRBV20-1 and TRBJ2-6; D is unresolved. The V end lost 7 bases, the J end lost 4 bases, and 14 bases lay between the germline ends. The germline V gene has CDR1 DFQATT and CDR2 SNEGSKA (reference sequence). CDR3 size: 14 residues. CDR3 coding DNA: TGCAGTGTCCCCGGAGCGTACGGGGCCAACGTCCTGACTTTC. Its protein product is CSVPGAYGANVLTF.

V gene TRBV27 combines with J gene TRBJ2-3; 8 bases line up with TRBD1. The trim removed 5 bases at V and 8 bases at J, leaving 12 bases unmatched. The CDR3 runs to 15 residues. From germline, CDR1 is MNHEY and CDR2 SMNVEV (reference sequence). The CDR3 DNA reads TGTGCCAGCAGTCCTACCGGACGACAGGGGAGTACGCAGTATTTT. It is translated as CASSPTGRQGSTQYF.

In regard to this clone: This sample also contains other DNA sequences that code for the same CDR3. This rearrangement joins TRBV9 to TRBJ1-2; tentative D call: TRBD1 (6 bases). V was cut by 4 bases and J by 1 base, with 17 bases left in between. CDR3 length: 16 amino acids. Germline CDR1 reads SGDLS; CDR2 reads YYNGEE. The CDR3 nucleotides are TGTGCCAGCAGCCCCGGTGGACAGTGGTTTAACTATGGCTACACCTTC. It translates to CASSPGGQWFNYGYTF.

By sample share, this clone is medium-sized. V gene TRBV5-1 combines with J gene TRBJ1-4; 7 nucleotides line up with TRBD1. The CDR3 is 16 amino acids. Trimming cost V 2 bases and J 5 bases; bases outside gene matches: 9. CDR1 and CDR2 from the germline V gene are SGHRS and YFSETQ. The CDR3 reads CASSLTGALQNEKLFF. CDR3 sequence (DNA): TGCGCCAGCAGCTTAACAGGGGCCCTTCAAAATGAAAAACTGTTTTTT. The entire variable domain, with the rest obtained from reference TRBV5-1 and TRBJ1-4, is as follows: KAGVTQTPRYLIKTRGQQVTLSCSPISGHRSVSWYQQTPGQGLQFLFEYFSETQRNKGNFPGRFSGRQFSNSRSEMNVSTLELGDSALYLCASSLTGALQNEKLFFGSGTQLSVL.

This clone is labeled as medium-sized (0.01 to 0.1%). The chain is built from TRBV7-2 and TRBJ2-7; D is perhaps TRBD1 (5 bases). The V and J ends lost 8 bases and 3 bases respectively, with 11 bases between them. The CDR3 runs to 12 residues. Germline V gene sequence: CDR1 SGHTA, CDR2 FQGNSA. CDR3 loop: CASGRTNYEQYF. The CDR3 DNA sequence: TGTGCCAGCGGACGGACAAACTACGAGCAGTACTTC.

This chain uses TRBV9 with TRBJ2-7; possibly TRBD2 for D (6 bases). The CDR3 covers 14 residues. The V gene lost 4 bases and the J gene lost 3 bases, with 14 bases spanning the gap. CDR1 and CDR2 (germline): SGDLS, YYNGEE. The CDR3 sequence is CASSPQGGSYEQYF. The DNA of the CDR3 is TGTGCCAGCAGCCCCCAAGGAGGGAGCTACGAGCAGTACTTC.

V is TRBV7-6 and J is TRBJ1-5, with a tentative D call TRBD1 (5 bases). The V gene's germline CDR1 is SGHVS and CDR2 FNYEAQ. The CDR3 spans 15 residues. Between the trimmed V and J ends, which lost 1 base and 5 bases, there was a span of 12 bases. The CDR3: CASSLVFRVDQPQHF. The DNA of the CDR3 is TGTGCCAGCAGCTTAGTATTCAGGGTGGATCAGCCCCAGCATTTT.

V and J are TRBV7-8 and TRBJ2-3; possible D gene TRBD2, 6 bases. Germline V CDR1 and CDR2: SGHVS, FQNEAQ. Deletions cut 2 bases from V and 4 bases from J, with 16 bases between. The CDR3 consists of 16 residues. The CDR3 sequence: CASSLRGGNNPDTQYF. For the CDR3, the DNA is TGTGCCAGCAGCTTAAGGGGCGGGAATAACCCAGATACGCAGTATTTT.

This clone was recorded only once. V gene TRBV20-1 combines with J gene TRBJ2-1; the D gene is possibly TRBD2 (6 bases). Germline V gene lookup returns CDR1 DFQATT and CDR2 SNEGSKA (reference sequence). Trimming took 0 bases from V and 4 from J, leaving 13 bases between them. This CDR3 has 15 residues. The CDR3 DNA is TGCAGTGCTAGAGATTTAATAGCGGCTTACAATGAGCAGTTCTTC. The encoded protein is CSARDLIAAYNEQFF.

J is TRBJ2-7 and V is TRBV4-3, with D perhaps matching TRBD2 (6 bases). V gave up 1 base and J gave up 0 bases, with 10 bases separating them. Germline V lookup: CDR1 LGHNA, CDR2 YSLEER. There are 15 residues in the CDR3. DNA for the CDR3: TGCGCCAGCAGCCAAGGTAATAGCGGCTCCTACGAGCAGTACTTC. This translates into CASSQGNSGSYEQYF.

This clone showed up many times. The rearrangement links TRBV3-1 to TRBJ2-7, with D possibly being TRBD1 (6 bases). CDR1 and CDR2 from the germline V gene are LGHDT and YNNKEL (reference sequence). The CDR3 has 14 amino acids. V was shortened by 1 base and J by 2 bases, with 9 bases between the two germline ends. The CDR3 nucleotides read TGTGCCAGCAGCCAAGGGGACACGACCTACGAGCAGTACTTC. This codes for CASSQGDTTYEQYF.

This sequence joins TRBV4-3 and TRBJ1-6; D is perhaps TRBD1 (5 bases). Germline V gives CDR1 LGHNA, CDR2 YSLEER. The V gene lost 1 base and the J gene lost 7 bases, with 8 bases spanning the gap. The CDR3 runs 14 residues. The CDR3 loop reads CASSQAGANSPLHF. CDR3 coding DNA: TGCGCCAGCAGCCAAGCCGGGGCAAATTCACCCCTCCACTTT.

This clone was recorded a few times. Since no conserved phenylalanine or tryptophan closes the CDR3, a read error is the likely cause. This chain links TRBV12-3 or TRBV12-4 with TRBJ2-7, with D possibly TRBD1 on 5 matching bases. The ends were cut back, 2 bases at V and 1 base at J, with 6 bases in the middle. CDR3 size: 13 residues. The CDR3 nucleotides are TGTGCCAGCAGTTTAACAGGATCCTACGAGCAGTACTCC. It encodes CASSLTGSYEQYS.

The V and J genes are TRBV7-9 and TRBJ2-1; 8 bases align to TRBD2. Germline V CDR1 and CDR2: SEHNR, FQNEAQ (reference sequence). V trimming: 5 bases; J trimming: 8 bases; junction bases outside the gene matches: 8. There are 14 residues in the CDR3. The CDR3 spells CASSGCGRGDEQFF. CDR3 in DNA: TGTGCCAGCAGCGGGTGTGGGCGGGGGGATGAGCAGTTCTTC.

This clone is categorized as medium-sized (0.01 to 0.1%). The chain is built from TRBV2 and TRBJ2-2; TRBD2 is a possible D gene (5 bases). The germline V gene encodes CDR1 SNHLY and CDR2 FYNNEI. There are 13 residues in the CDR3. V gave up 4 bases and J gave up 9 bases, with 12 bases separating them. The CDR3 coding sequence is TGTGCCAGCAGTGCCATTAGCGCCCGGGAGCTGTTTTTT. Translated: CASSAISARELFF.

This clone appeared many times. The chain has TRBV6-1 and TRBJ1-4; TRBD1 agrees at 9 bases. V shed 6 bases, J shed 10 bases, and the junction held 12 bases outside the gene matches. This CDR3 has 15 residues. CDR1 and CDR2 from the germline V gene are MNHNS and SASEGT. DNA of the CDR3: TGTGCCAGCAGCGAGCCGGGACAGGGCACCGTAAAACTGTTTTTT. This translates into CASSEPGQGTVKLFF.

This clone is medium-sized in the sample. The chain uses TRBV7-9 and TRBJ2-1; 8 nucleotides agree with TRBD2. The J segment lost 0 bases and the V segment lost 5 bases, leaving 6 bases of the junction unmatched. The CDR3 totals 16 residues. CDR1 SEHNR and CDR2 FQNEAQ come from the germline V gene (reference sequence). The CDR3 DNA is TGTGCCAGCAGCACCACCGGGACTAGCTCCTACAATGAGCAGTTCTTC. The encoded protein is CASSTTGTSSYNEQFF.

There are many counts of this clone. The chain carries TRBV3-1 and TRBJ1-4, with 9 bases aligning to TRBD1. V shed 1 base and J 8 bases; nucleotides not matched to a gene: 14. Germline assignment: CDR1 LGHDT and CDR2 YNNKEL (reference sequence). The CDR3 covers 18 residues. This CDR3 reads CASSQGPLGTGFFEKLFF. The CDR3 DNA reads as TGTGCCAGCAGCCAAGGTCCGCTAGGGACAGGGTTTTTCGAAAAACTGTTTTTT.

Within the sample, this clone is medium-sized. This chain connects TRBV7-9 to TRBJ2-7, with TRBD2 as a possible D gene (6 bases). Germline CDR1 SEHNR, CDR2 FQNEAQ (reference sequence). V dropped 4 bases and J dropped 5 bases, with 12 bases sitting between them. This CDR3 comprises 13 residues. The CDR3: CASSSRDWDEQYF. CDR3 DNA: TGTGCCAGCAGCTCCCGGGACTGGGACGAGCAGTACTTC.

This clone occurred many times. DNA for the CDR3: TGTGCCACCCAGGGACAGGGTGGAGAAAAACTGTTTTTT. Translated, it gives CATQGQGGEKLFF. The V gene is TRBV24-1, the J gene TRBJ1-4; 9 bases fit TRBD1. The V and J ends lost 9 bases and 8 bases, in that order; junction bases with no gene match: 6. CDR1 and CDR2 (germline): KGHDR, SFDVKD. CDR3 length: 13 amino acids.

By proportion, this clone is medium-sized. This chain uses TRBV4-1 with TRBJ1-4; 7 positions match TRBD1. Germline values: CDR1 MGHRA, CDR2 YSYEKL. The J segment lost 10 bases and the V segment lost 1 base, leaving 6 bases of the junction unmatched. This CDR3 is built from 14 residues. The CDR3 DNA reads TGCGCCAGCAGCCAAGGACAGGGTTTGGGAAAACTGTTTTTT. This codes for CASSQGQGLGKLFF.